What follows is one TCR beta chain and its context. Amplification used 60 Vbeta primers and 13 Jbeta primers. Libraries were prepared by immunoSEQ multiplex PCR; TCRdb keeps only in-frame clonotypes and omits some of them. The repertoire has 150,000 to 180,000 clones, around 82% of them found once; the top ten carry 5.5% to 8.5%. This CDR3 comprises 15 residues. Trimming removed 5 bases from V and 3 bases from J; junction bases left unmatched: 3. CDR1 and CDR2 (germline): SGHAT, FQNNGV. This sample stems from a study of cytomegalovirus exposure and HLA in healthy donors. On the study more broadly: HLA-typed donors were the source of about 85 million unique TCRs, which an early data release held.

Input material: PBMCs. This TCR came from a woman aged 50 to 60 in good health and CMV-seropositive. This rearrangement joins TRBV11-2 to TRBJ2-2; 10 nucleotides line up with TRBD2. CDR3: CASSQAGGHTGELFF. The CDR3 region has the DNA TGTGCCAGCAGCCAAGCGGGGGGGCACACCGGGGAGCTGTTTTTT.